What follows describes a single T cell receptor beta chain. Its antigen remains unidentified. The germline gives CDR1 MGHRA, CDR2 YSYEKL. This CDR3 is 19 amino acids long. With V trimmed by 5 bases and J by 9 bases, 19 bases remained unmatched. The data were produced by immunoSEQ multiplex PCR, yet TCRdb's version contains in-frame clones alone and is incomplete. The table has 2.3 million or so clones, more than 85% seen once. This record belongs to a study of shared clonotypes between healthy human individuals. Points from the study as a whole: Roughly 4.6% of naive CD4 clonotypes were common to several donors. The study found lower generation probabilities in non-shared clonotypes than in those shared by all four donors.

From CD4+ cells came CD45RA+ naive and CD45RA-negative memory subsets. This clonotype originated in a man younger than 35 in good health. Some clones in this sample may be carry-over from other donors' samples. Material: naive CD4+ T cells from PBMCs. Subset reported: CD45RA+ positively selected. This rearrangement joins TRBV4-1 to TRBJ2-1, with 13 bases aligning to TRBD2. The CDR3 DNA is TGCGCCAGCAGCTCAGGTTCCCCAGCGACTAGCGGGAGGTTAGGTGAGCAGTTCTTC. Its translation is CASSSGSPATSGRLGEQFF.